Each of the 28 T cell receptor beta chains below was sequenced from the same sample in a study of T-cell memory formation after mild COVID-19. One entry per CDR3 protein, called by TCRdb with MiXCR from the 5' RACE reads. The data show 160,000 or so distinct CDR3 sequences, around 30% seen once. The sample comprised PBMCs or a T cell subset sorted from them (not recorded which). The receptors here all came from an adult woman who had mild COVID-19 (a few samples of this study predate the infection). Cell type and time point are not known.

The rearrangement links TRBV7-9 to TRBJ2-7; 7 positions agree with TRBD1. The CDR3 consists of 15 residues. V gave up 4 bases and J gave up 3 bases; unmatched junction bases: 9. CDR1 is SEHNR, CDR2 FQNEAQ, per germline (reference sequence). CDR3 protein: CASSSTTGRGYEQYF. Written as DNA, the CDR3 is TGTGCCAGCAGCTCCACGACAGGGCGCGGCTACGAGCAGTACTTC.

This clonotype was counted only a few times. The genes are TRBV7-2 and TRBJ1-1, with a weak D call TRBD1 (6 bases). The CDR3 extends over 12 amino acids. Trimming stripped 2 bases from V and 9 bases from J, with 10 bases between. From germline, CDR1 is SGHTA and CDR2 FQGNSA. CDR3 in DNA: TGTGCCAGCAGCTTAACCGGGACACAAGCTTTCTTT. Translation gives CASSLTGTQAFF.

This clonotype appeared a few times. The rearrangement joins TRBV12-3 or TRBV12-4 to TRBJ1-1; D remains ambiguous. The CDR3 length is 18 residues. Trimming took 10 bases from V and 5 from J, leaving 32 bases between them. The CDR3 reads CATYPDEGHYLSGTEAFF. In nucleotides, the CDR3 is TGTGCCACCTACCCGGATGAGGGCCACTACCTTTCTGGGACTGAAGCTTTCTTT.

The V and J genes are TRBV6-6 and TRBJ1-2, with 12 bases fitting TRBD1. CDR3 size: 15 residues. Germline CDR1 and CDR2: MNHNY and SVGAGI (reference sequence). V gave up 6 bases and J gave up 5 bases; unmatched junction bases: 7. CDR3 DNA: TGTGCCAGCAGCGCCGGGACAGGGGGCGCGTATGGCTACACCTTC. Encoded protein: CASSAGTGGAYGYTF.

This clonotype was recorded a few times. The chain is built from TRBV3-1 and TRBJ2-3; no definite D call. V lost 0 bases, J lost 6 bases, and 13 bases lay in between. CDR1 LGHDT and CDR2 YNNKEL come from the germline V gene (reference sequence). This CDR3 spans 15 amino acids. The CDR3 is CASSQEILNGDTQYF. The CDR3 DNA reads as TGTGCCAGCAGCCAAGAAATATTAAATGGGGATACGCAGTATTTT.

The rearrangement links TRBV5-1 to TRBJ2-7; 7 nucleotides align to TRBD2. This CDR3 comprises 12 residues. V lost 5 bases and J lost 5; bases outside the gene matches: 4. Per the germline V gene, CDR1 is SGHRS and CDR2 is YFSETQ. In nucleotides, the CDR3 is TGCGCCAGCAGGTTCGGGAGGAACGAGCAGTACTTC. This sequence encodes CASRFGRNEQYF.

The genes are TRBV6-5 and TRBJ2-7; 9 nucleotides line up with TRBD2. The germline CDR1 and CDR2 sequences are MNHEY and SVGAGI. The CDR3 loop spans 15 amino acids. J lost 2 bases, V lost 0 bases, and 2 bases had no gene match. The DNA for the CDR3 is TGTGCCAGCAGTTACTCGCTAGCGGGACCCTACGAGCAGTACTTC. Residues: CASSYSLAGPYEQYF.

The chain carries TRBV20-1 and TRBJ2-3; no reliable D call. The ends were cut back, 3 bases at V and 3 bases at J, with 16 bases in the middle. From germline, CDR1 is DFQATT and CDR2 SNEGSKA (reference sequence). The CDR3 spans 15 residues. CDR3: CSARVSSTSTDTQYF. The CDR3 region has the DNA TGCAGTGCTAGGGTCTCCAGCACGAGTACAGATACGCAGTATTTT.

V usage is TRBV10-3 and J usage is TRBJ2-7, with D possibly matching TRBD1 (5 bases). This CDR3 comprises 15 residues. V was shortened by 3 bases and J by 4 bases, with 16 bases between the two germline ends. Germline V CDR1 and CDR2: ENHRY, SYGVKD. The CDR3 sequence: CAISDSVRVAYEQYF. The CDR3 region has the DNA TGTGCCATCAGTGATTCGGTCAGGGTGGCTTACGAGCAGTACTTC.

V and J are TRBV12-5 and TRBJ2-2; TRBD1 agrees at 9 bases. The CDR3 covers 15 residues. The V and J ends lost 7 bases and 1 base, in that order; junction bases with no gene match: 4. The germline gives CDR1 LGHNT, CDR2 FRNRAP. CDR3 DNA sequence: TGTGCTAGTGACCCGGGACAGGGGAACACCGGGGAGCTGTTTTTT. It codes for CASDPGQGNTGELFF.

This clonotype was picked up a small number of times. The chain employs TRBV4-3 and TRBJ2-1; TRBD2 matches at 8 bases. With V trimmed by 0 bases and J by 12 bases, 10 bases remained unmatched. Germline V CDR1 and CDR2: LGHNA, YSLEER. This CDR3 contains 15 residues. CDR3 in amino acids: CASSQEWLSGGRQFF. CDR3 sequence (DNA): TGCGCCAGCAGCCAAGAATGGTTAAGCGGGGGTAGGCAGTTCTTC.

This clonotype was counted at least ten times. The germline gene is not matched at one end of the junction; a read error may be the cause. The chain links TRBV24-1 to TRBJ2-3; D is perhaps TRBD2 (7 bases). The CDR3 contains 15 residues. The V gene's germline CDR1 is KGHDR and CDR2 SFDVKD. In nucleotides, the CDR3 is TGTGCCATCAGTGAGGGGGGGCAAGGCACAGATACGCAGTATTTT. It specifies CAISEGGQGTDTQYF.

CDR3 nucleotide sequence: TGTGCCAGCAGTCTCCGCCCCACATGGGGGGGCTACACCTTC. Translation gives CASSLRPTWGGYTF. This chain connects TRBV12-3 or TRBV12-4 to TRBJ1-2, with D maybe TRBD1 (5 bases). The length of the CDR3 is 14 residues. Trimming took 5 bases from V and 8 from J, leaving 18 bases between them.

V gene TRBV6-1 combines with J gene TRBJ2-7; a weak D match, TRBD2 (6 bases). This CDR3 region has 15 residues. In germline, CDR1 is MNHNS, CDR2 SASEGT. Trimming left V 6 bases short and J 2 bases short, with 17 bases between. The CDR3 is CASREPGSGAYEQYF. CDR3 DNA: TGTGCCAGCAGAGAGCCCGGTTCGGGGGCCTACGAGCAGTACTTC.

This clonotype occurred once. The J gene is TRBJ1-1, the V gene TRBV7-9; 10 nucleotides align to TRBD1. CDR3 length: 14 residues. V was pared by 7 bases and J by 2 bases, with 4 bases of the junction left unmatched. Germline V gene data show CDR1 as SEHNR and CDR2 as FQNEAQ (reference sequence). CDR3 in DNA: TGTGCCAGCACCCGGACAGGGGGTAACACTGAAGCTTTCTTT. This gives the protein CASTRTGGNTEAFF.

CDR3 DNA sequence: TGCAGCGTCCCTGAGTTGGGCCGATGGGGCTACACCTTC. It encodes CSVPELGRWGYTF. The rearrangement uses TRBV29-1 and TRBJ1-2; D not resolved. The CDR3 has 13 residues. V lost 6 bases, J lost 8 bases, and 19 bases lay in between. Germline CDR1 SQVTM, CDR2 ANQGSEA.

V and J are TRBV12-3 or TRBV12-4 and TRBJ2-2; D perhaps matches TRBD2 (6 bases). The CDR3 has 17 amino acids. Trimming shortened V by 5 bases and J by 1 base, and 17 bases separated the two germline ends. This CDR3 reads CASSSRLGAGNTGELFF. The CDR3 DNA follows: TGTGCCAGCAGTAGCCGACTAGGAGCGGGGAACACCGGGGAGCTGTTTTTT.

This chain links TRBV5-1 with TRBJ2-3; D is uncertain. The V and J ends lost 5 bases and 0 bases respectively, with 7 bases between them. Germline assignment: CDR1 SGHRS and CDR2 YFSETQ. This CDR3 contains 13 residues. The CDR3 reads CASRLTSTDTQYF. DNA of the CDR3: TGCGCCAGCAGACTCACTAGCACAGATACGCAGTATTTT.

The J gene is TRBJ2-7, the V gene TRBV5-6, with TRBD2 matching over 9 bases. V trimming: 4 bases; J trimming: 0 bases; junction bases outside the gene matches: 5. CDR1 and CDR2 (germline): SGHDT, YYEEEE. The CDR3 is made up of 15 amino acids. The CDR3 reads CASSGGLALSYEQYF. The CDR3, as DNA: TGTGCCAGCAGCGGGGGACTAGCCCTCTCCTACGAGCAGTACTTC.

This clonotype came up a few times. The rearrangement joins TRBV12-3 or TRBV12-4 to TRBJ2-6; tentative D call: TRBD1 (5 bases). The CDR3 is 15 amino acids. Trimming stripped 2 bases from V and 0 bases from J, with 5 bases between. The CDR3 loop reads CASSLTGSGANVLTF. The CDR3 DNA sequence: TGTGCCAGCAGTTTAACAGGCTCTGGGGCCAACGTCCTGACTTTC.

The rearrangement links TRBV2 to TRBJ1-2, with TRBD1 as a possible D gene (5 bases). The CDR3 runs to 13 residues. Germline CDR1 is SNHLY and CDR2 is FYNNEI. With 6 bases removed from V and 8 bases from J, the gap between germline ends came to 16 bases. The CDR3: CASSESGHLGYTF. The DNA for the CDR3 is TGTGCCAGCAGCGAATCAGGGCACCTCGGCTACACCTTC.

The chain has TRBV7-9 and TRBJ2-1; TRBD1 agrees at 12 bases. The CDR3 runs 17 residues. The trim removed 5 bases at V and 2 bases at J, leaving 7 bases unmatched. Looked up from germline, CDR1 is SEHNR and CDR2 is FQNEAQ (reference sequence). The CDR3, as DNA: TGTGCCAGCAGCGGCCGGGACAGGGGGCCTCCCTACAATGAGCAGTTCTTC. This sequence encodes CASSGRDRGPPYNEQFF.

This clonotype occurred a few times. This chain uses TRBV7-9 with TRBJ2-5; D may be TRBD1 (6 bases). CDR1 and CDR2 (germline): SEHNR, FQNEAQ (reference sequence). CDR3 length equals 14 residues. Trimming took off 5 bases at V and 1 base at J, with 11 bases between the two ends. The CDR3 is CASSTSGVQETQYF. The CDR3 DNA is TGTGCCAGCAGCACCTCAGGGGTCCAAGAGACCCAGTACTTC. Looking up the rest from reference TRBV7-9 and TRBJ2-5 gives the full variable domain: DTGVSQNPRHKITKRGQNVTFRCDPISEHNRLYWYRQTLGQGPEFLTYFQNEAQLEKSRLLSDRFSAERPKGSFSTLEIQRTEQGDSAMYLCASSTSGVQETQYFGPGTRLLVL.

This clonotype was recorded a few times. The chain combines TRBV5-1 with TRBJ2-1; D is perhaps TRBD1 or TRBD2 (5 bases each). Germline values: CDR1 SGHRS, CDR2 YFSETQ. V lost 5 bases and J lost 0, with 12 bases in between. The CDR3 contains 15 residues. CDR3 nucleotide sequence: TGCGCCAGCAGTTACCCAGGGAGCTCCTACAATGAGCAGTTCTTC. It encodes CASSYPGSSYNEQFF.

This clonotype has just a few counts. V is TRBV12-3 or TRBV12-4 and J is TRBJ2-1, with 9 bases that match TRBD1. The CDR3 loop spans 18 amino acids. Unmatched junction bases numbered 15, after V lost 4 bases and J lost 5 bases. The CDR3 sequence is CASSSLMWGQGGNNEQFF. In nucleotides, the CDR3 is TGTGCCAGCAGTTCACTGATGTGGGGACAGGGAGGGAACAATGAGCAGTTCTTC.

The CDR3 region is CASSQDYSRFADTQYF. The CDR3 region has the DNA TGCGCCAGCAGCCAAGATTATTCGCGATTCGCAGATACGCAGTATTTT. The chain joins TRBV4-1 to TRBJ2-3; the D is unclear. Trimming cost V 0 bases and J 4 bases, with 14 bases left between them. Germline CDR1 and CDR2: MGHRA and YSYEKL. The CDR3 has 16 residues.

This clonotype turned up a few times. This chain uses TRBV18 with TRBJ2-1, with a tentative D call TRBD1 (6 bases). Germline V gene lookup returns CDR1 KGHSH and CDR2 LQKENI. V lost 3 bases, J lost 14 bases, and 14 bases lay in between. The CDR3 covers 12 residues. In nucleotides, the CDR3 is TGTGCCAGCTCACCGCTCCAGGGGATAGAGTTCTTC. This gives the protein CASSPLQGIEFF.

The chain couples TRBV7-2 to TRBJ1-2; 7 nucleotides line up with TRBD1. Trimming at V came to 4 bases and at J to 4 bases, leaving 9 bases not matched to a gene. The CDR3 length is 15 residues. The germline V gene encodes CDR1 SGHTA and CDR2 FQGNSA. In nucleotides, the CDR3 is TGTGCCAGCAGCTCTACCGGGACAGATCCCTATGGCTACACCTTC. As protein: CASSSTGTDPYGYTF. Combining the CDR3 with reference TRBV7-2 and TRBJ1-2 gives the whole variable domain GAGVSQSPSNKVTEKGKDVELRCDPISGHTALYWYRQSLGQGLEFLIYFQGNSAPDKSGLPSDRFSAERTGGSVSTLTIQRTQQEDSAVYLCASSSTGTDPYGYTFGSGTRLTVV.